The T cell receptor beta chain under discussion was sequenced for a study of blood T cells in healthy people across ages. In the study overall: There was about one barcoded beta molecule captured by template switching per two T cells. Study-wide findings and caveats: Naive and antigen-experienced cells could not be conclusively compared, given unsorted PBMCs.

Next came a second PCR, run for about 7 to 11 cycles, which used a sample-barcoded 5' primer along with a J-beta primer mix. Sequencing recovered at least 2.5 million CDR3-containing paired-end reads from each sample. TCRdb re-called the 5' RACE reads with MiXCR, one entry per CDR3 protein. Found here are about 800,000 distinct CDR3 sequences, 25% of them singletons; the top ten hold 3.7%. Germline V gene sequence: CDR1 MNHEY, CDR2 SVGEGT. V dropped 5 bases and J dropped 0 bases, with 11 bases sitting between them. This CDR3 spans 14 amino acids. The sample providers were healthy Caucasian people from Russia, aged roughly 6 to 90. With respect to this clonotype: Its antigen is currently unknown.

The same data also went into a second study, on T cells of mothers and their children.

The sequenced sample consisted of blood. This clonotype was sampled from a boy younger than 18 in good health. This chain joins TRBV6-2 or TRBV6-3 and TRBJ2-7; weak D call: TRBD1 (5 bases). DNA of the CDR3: TGTGCCAGCAGTACCGAGACAGACTCCTACGAGCAGTACTTC. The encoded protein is CASSTETDSYEQYF.